This T cell receptor (beta chain) was identified during a study of blood T cell repertoires in COVID-19. Germline values: CDR1 LNHDA, CDR2 SQIVND (reference sequence). Trimming shortened V by 5 bases and J by 3 bases, and 10 bases separated the two germline ends. The CDR3 totals 13 residues. Sequencing was performed with immunoSEQ multiplex PCR; in TCRdb, only in-frame clones are kept and a portion is missing. The table has some 80,000 clones, 85% to 90% seen once. Sequencing was performed on peripheral blood. J is TRBJ2-5 and V is TRBV19; the D gene is possibly TRBD1 (6 bases). The clonotype was recovered from a human donor in a cohort sampled during active COVID-19. DNA of the CDR3: TGTGCCAGTAGTTTACACAGGGAAGAGACCCAGTACTTC. Translation gives CASSLHREETQYF.